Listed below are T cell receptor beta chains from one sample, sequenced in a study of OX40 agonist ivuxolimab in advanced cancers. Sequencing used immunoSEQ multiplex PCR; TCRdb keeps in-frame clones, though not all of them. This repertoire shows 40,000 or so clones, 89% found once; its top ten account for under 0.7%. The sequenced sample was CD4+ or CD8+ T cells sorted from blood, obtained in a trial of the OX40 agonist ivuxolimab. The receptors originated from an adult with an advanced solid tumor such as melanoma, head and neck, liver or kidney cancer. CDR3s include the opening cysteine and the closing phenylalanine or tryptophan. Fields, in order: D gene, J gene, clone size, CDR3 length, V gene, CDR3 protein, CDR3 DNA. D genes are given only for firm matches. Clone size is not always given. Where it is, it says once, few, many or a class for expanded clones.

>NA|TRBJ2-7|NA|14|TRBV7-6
CASSPSSQTYEQYF
TGTGCCAGCAGTCCCTCCTCACAGACCTACGAGCAGTACTTC
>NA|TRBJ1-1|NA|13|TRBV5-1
CASSFKADTEAFF
TGCGCCAGCAGCTTTAAGGCGGACACTGAAGCTTTCTTT
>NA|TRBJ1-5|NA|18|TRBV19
CASSIVGIYERGNQPQHF
TGTGCCAGTAGTATAGTTGGCATTTACGAGCGGGGCAATCAGCCCCAGCATTTT
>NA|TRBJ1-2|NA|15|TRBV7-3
CASSPGPTGIGGYTF
TGTGCCAGCAGCCCCGGACCGACGGGGATTGGTGGCTACACCTTC
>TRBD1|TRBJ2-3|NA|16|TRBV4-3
CASSQDPDRGFDTQYF
TGCGCCAGCAGCCAAGACCCGGACAGGGGGTTCGATACGCAGTATTTT
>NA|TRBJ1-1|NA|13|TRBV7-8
CASSLEMNTEAFF
TGTGCCAGCAGCTTAGAAATGAACACTGAAGCTTTCTTT
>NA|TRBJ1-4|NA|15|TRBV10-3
CAISGSQGAGEKLFF
TGTGCCATCAGTGGATCACAGGGTGCGGGTGAAAAACTGTTTTTT
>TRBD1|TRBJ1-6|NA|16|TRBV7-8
CASSLGGGGSYSPLHF
TGTGCCAGCAGCTTAGGGGGAGGGGGCTCTTATTCACCCCTCCACTTT
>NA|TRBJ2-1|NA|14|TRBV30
CAWSLLATYNEQFF
TGTGCCTGGAGTCTCCTAGCGACATACAATGAGCAGTTCTTC
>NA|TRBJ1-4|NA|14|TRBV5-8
CASSSGTGNEKLFF
TGTGCCAGCAGCTCCGGGACGGGAAATGAAAAACTGTTTTTT
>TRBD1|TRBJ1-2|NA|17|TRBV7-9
CASSLVGDWQGALGYTF
TGTGCCAGCAGCTTAGTAGGAGATTGGCAGGGGGCGCTTGGCTACACCTTC
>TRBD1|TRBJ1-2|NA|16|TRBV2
CASSPTPGTGDYGYTF
TGTGCCAGCAGCCCTACCCCAGGGACAGGGGACTATGGCTACACCTTC
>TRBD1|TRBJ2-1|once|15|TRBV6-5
CASSYNRGLHNEQFF
TGTGCCAGCAGTTACAACAGGGGGCTCCACAATGAGCAGTTCTTC
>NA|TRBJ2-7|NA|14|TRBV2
CASSGRLIAYEQYF
TGTGCCAGCAGTGGCAGACTTATAGCCTACGAGCAGTACTTC
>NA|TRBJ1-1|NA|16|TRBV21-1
CASSKPSRGRRTEAFF
TGTGCCAGCAGCAAACCCTCCAGGGGGAGGAGAACTGAAGCTTTCTTT
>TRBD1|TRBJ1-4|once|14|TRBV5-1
CASSLGQTNEKLFF
TGCGCCAGCAGCCTGGGACAGACTAATGAAAAACTGTTTTTT
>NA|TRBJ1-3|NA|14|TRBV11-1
CASKGRHSGNTIYF
TGTGCCAGCAAGGGGCGCCACTCTGGAAACACCATATATTTT
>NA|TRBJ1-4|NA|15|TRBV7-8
CASSTQTGLDEKLFF
TGTGCCAGCAGCACCCAAACAGGGCTGGATGAAAAACTGTTTTTT
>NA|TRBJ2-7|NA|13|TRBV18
CASSLPDKYEQYF
TGTGCCAGCTCACTACCGGACAAATACGAGCAGTACTTC
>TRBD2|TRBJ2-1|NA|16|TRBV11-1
CASSLATLAGLNEQFF
TGTGCCAGCAGCTTAGCAACACTAGCGGGGCTTAATGAGCAGTTCTTC
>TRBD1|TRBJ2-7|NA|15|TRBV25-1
CASSEYRQGHYEQYF
TGTGCCAGCAGTGAGTACCGACAGGGCCACTACGAGCAGTACTTC
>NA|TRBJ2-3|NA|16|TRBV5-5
CASSSLVSGGQDTQYF
TGTGCCAGCAGCTCATTAGTTTCGGGTGGCCAAGATACGCAGTATTTT
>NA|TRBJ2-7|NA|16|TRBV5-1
CASSLPSVGHSYEQYF
TGCGCCAGCAGCTTACCTTCCGTGGGACACTCCTACGAGCAGTACTTC
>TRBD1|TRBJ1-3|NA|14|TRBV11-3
CASSFSGGGNTIYF
TGTGCCAGCAGCTTCTCAGGGGGTGGAAACACCATATATTTT
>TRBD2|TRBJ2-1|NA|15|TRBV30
CAWSLAGRSYNEQFF
TGTGCCTGGTCCTTAGCGGGCCGCTCCTACAATGAGCAGTTCTTC
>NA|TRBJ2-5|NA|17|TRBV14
CASSRDREGFRRETQYF
TGTGCCAGCAGCCGCGACAGAGAGGGTTTCCGAAGAGAGACCCAGTACTTC